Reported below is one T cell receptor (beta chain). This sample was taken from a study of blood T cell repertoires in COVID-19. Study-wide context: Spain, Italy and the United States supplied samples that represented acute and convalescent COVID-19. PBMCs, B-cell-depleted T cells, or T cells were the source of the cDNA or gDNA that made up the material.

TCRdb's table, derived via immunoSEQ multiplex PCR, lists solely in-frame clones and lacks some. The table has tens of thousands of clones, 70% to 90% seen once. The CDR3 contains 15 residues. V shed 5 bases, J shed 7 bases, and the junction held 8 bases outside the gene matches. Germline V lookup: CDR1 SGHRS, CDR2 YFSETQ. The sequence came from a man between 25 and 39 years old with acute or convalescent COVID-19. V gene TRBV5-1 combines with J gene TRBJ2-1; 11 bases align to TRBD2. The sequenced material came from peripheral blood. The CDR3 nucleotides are TGCGCCAGCAGTCATACTAGCGGGGGAACAAATGAGCAGTTCTTC. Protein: CASSHTSGGTNEQFF.